This is a list of T cell receptor beta chains from one sample in a study of cytomegalovirus exposure and HLA in healthy donors. Some clones are missing from TCRdb's copy, which holds only in-frame ones; the method was immunoSEQ multiplex PCR. The table shows 300,000 to 400,000 clones, with approximately 91% occurring only once. Source material: PBMCs. These TCRs come from a man between 25 and 39 years old in good health and CMV-seronegative. CDR3s include the opening cysteine and the closing phenylalanine or tryptophan. Fields, in order: clone size, D gene, J gene, V gene, CDR3 DNA, CDR3 protein. The D gene is left open where the match is weak. Clone size is stated in some rows and not others, as once, few, many or a class when expanded.

clone size: once; D gene: TRBD1; J gene: TRBJ1-2; V gene: TRBV7-2; CDR3 DNA: TGTGCCAGCAGCTTAGATGAGACAGGGGGCGCAAACTATGGCTACACCTTC; CDR3 protein: CASSLDETGGANYGYTF
clone size: once; D gene: TRBD2; J gene: TRBJ2-2; V gene: TRBV4-3; CDR3 DNA: TGCGCCAGCAGCCAAGACCTCGGACTAGCGAACACCGGGGAGCTGTTTTTT; CDR3 protein: CASSQDLGLANTGELFF
clone size: -; D gene: TRBD1; J gene: TRBJ2-7; V gene: TRBV10-1; CDR3 DNA: TGCGCCACTTCGTCCGGACAGGGCTACGAGCAGTACTTC; CDR3 protein: CATSSGQGYEQYF
clone size: few; D gene: -; J gene: TRBJ1-2; V gene: TRBV30; CDR3 DNA: TGTGCCTGGTCTATTCCTACAGGGCGGGATGGCTACACCTTC; CDR3 protein: CAWSIPTGRDGYTF
clone size: -; D gene: TRBD1; J gene: TRBJ2-1; V gene: TRBV6-1; CDR3 DNA: TGTGCCAGCAGTCCTTCCGGGACAGGGGAAAATGAGCAGTTCTTC; CDR3 protein: CASSPSGTGENEQFF
clone size: few; D gene: TRBD1; J gene: TRBJ2-1; V gene: TRBV23-1; CDR3 DNA: TGCGCCAGCAGTCAATCCCGGGAGAAGGACAGGGTCAACAATGAGCAGTTCTTC; CDR3 protein: CASSQSREKDRVNNEQFF
clone size: -; D gene: -; J gene: TRBJ1-1; V gene: TRBV14; CDR3 DNA: TGTGCCAGCAGCCAAGGATGGGCTAAGAGGGTTATGACTGAAGCTTTCTTT; CDR3 protein: CASSQGWAKRVMTEAFF
clone size: -; D gene: -; J gene: TRBJ1-1; V gene: TRBV12-5; CDR3 DNA: TGTGCTAGTGCCCAGTACACTGAAGCTTTCTTT; CDR3 protein: CASAQYTEAFF
clone size: -; D gene: -; J gene: TRBJ2-7; V gene: TRBV14; CDR3 DNA: TGTGCCAGCAGCTCCCCGACAGGATCGGCGAGGGAGCAGTACTTC; CDR3 protein: CASSSPTGSAREQYF
clone size: -; D gene: TRBD1; J gene: TRBJ2-2; V gene: TRBV10-1; CDR3 DNA: TGCGCCAGCGCCGCAGGGGGCGTATGGAACACCGGGGAGCTGTTTTTT; CDR3 protein: CASAAGGVWNTGELFF
clone size: once; D gene: -; J gene: TRBJ1-1; V gene: TRBV7-9; CDR3 DNA: TGTGCCAGCAGCTTAGCTTGGCCCACTGAAGCTTTCTTT; CDR3 protein: CASSLAWPTEAFF
clone size: -; D gene: -; J gene: TRBJ1-6; V gene: TRBV6-5; CDR3 DNA: TGTGCCAGCAGCCGCTGGGGCGATCAACCCCTCCACTTT; CDR3 protein: CASSRWGDQPLHF
clone size: -; D gene: TRBD1; J gene: TRBJ1-6; V gene: TRBV2; CDR3 DNA: TGTGCCAGCAAGGAGACAGGGACCTCCTATAATTCACCCCTCCACTTT; CDR3 protein: CASKETGTSYNSPLHF
clone size: -; D gene: -; J gene: TRBJ1-6; V gene: TRBV2; CDR3 DNA: TGTGCCAGTGGACAGAGCTCCTATAATTCACCCCTCCACTTT; CDR3 protein: CASGQSSYNSPLHF
clone size: -; D gene: TRBD2; J gene: TRBJ2-3; V gene: TRBV5-1; CDR3 DNA: TGCGCCAGCACCCTAGCGGGGGGGGCAGATACGCAGTATTTT; CDR3 protein: CASTLAGGADTQYF
clone size: -; D gene: -; J gene: TRBJ2-3; V gene: TRBV4-3; CDR3 DNA: TGCGCCAGCAGCCCCGGGACTCCAAATACGCAGTATTTT; CDR3 protein: CASSPGTPNTQYF
clone size: -; D gene: TRBD1; J gene: TRBJ2-7; V gene: TRBV5-1; CDR3 DNA: TGCGCCAGCAGCCCGCCCTGGGGACAGGGTTACGAGCAGTACTTC; CDR3 protein: CASSPPWGQGYEQYF
clone size: -; D gene: -; J gene: TRBJ1-2; V gene: TRBV19; CDR3 DNA: TGTGCCAGTAGTAGGTCCAGGGGATCCAACTATGGCTACACCTTC; CDR3 protein: CASSRSRGSNYGYTF
clone size: few; D gene: -; J gene: TRBJ1-1; V gene: TRBV20-1; CDR3 DNA: TGCAGTGCTAGTGCGCAGCGCGAAGCTTTCTTT; CDR3 protein: CSASAQREAFF
clone size: few; D gene: -; J gene: TRBJ1-6; V gene: TRBV6-5; CDR3 DNA: TGTGCCAGCAGCCCCGGTTTGGGGGCATCACCCCTCCACTTT; CDR3 protein: CASSPGLGASPLHF
clone size: -; D gene: -; J gene: TRBJ2-3; V gene: TRBV5-1; CDR3 DNA: TGCGCCAGCAGCTTGGTACAGTATGGGGCACAGGATACGCAGTATTTT; CDR3 protein: CASSLVQYGAQDTQYF
clone size: once; D gene: -; J gene: TRBJ2-1; V gene: TRBV19; CDR3 DNA: TGTGCCAGTAGTATGGGCGGGAACAACAATGAGCAGTTCTTC; CDR3 protein: CASSMGGNNNEQFF
clone size: -; D gene: TRBD1; J gene: TRBJ2-7; V gene: TRBV5-4; CDR3 DNA: TGTGCCAGCAGCCTCCGGACAGGGGCGTACGAGCAGTACTTC; CDR3 protein: CASSLRTGAYEQYF
clone size: -; D gene: -; J gene: TRBJ2-2; V gene: TRBV1; CDR3 DNA: TGCACCAGCAGCCAAGATGGATGGGACAGGAACACCGGGGAGCTGTTTTTT; CDR3 protein: CTSSQDGWDRNTGELFF
clone size: -; D gene: -; J gene: TRBJ1-4; V gene: TRBV6-1; CDR3 DNA: TGTGCCAGCAGTGAATTTACTTACAGGAAAACTTTT; CDR3 protein: CASSEFTYRKTF
clone size: -; D gene: TRBD2; J gene: TRBJ2-1; V gene: TRBV10-3; CDR3 DNA: TGTGCCATCAGTGAAAGCGGGGGAGGCCGAATCTACAATGAGCAGTTCTTC; CDR3 protein: CAISESGGGRIYNEQFF
clone size: -; D gene: TRBD2; J gene: TRBJ2-5; V gene: TRBV2; CDR3 DNA: TGTGCCAGCAAGGTAGCGGGGGGGCAGGAGACCCAGTACTTC; CDR3 protein: CASKVAGGQETQYF
clone size: -; D gene: -; J gene: TRBJ1-2; V gene: TRBV4-1; CDR3 DNA: TGCGCCAGCAGCCAGGCCGGACAGCCCTATGGCTACACCTTC; CDR3 protein: CASSQAGQPYGYTF
clone size: -; D gene: -; J gene: TRBJ2-7; V gene: TRBV7-2; CDR3 DNA: TGTGCCAGCAGCCCGGACTTCTACGAGCAGTACTTC; CDR3 protein: CASSPDFYEQYF
clone size: -; D gene: TRBD1; J gene: TRBJ1-1; V gene: TRBV10-2; CDR3 DNA: TGCGCCAGGAATGGACAGGAGCCAAACACTGAAGCTTTCTTT; CDR3 protein: CARNGQEPNTEAFF
clone size: once; D gene: TRBD2; J gene: TRBJ2-3; V gene: TRBV7-9; CDR3 DNA: TGTGCCAGCAGCCTCGGGGGCGGGGGGACAGATACGCAGTATTTT; CDR3 protein: CASSLGGGGTDTQYF
clone size: -; D gene: -; J gene: TRBJ1-3; V gene: TRBV6-6; CDR3 DNA: TGTGCCAGCAGTTACCCACAGGCACCCGGAAACACCATATATTTT; CDR3 protein: CASSYPQAPGNTIYF
clone size: -; D gene: -; J gene: TRBJ2-7; V gene: TRBV6-5; CDR3 DNA: TGTGCCAGCAGTTACGGGCAGGGGGGCACCTACGAGCAGTACTTC; CDR3 protein: CASSYGQGGTYEQYF
clone size: -; D gene: TRBD1; J gene: TRBJ1-2; V gene: TRBV11-3; CDR3 DNA: TGTGCCAGCAGCGACAGGGGATTCTATGGCTACACCTTC; CDR3 protein: CASSDRGFYGYTF
clone size: once; D gene: -; J gene: TRBJ1-2; V gene: TRBV4-1; CDR3 DNA: TGCGCCAGCAGCCAAGATCGTGCGACAGGAAGCAAATATGGCTACACCTTC; CDR3 protein: CASSQDRATGSKYGYTF
clone size: -; D gene: -; J gene: TRBJ2-7; V gene: TRBV7-6; CDR3 DNA: TGTGCCAGCAGCTTAGGCTCACCGGGACAAATCAGCTACGAGCAGTACTTC; CDR3 protein: CASSLGSPGQISYEQYF
clone size: -; D gene: -; J gene: TRBJ2-2; V gene: TRBV18; CDR3 DNA: TGTGCCAGCTCACCAAGGGAGAGAGGCACCGGGGAGCTGTTTTTT; CDR3 protein: CASSPRERGTGELFF
clone size: -; D gene: TRBD1; J gene: TRBJ1-1; V gene: TRBV6-6; CDR3 DNA: TGTGCCAGCATTGAAAGACAGGGGCGGAACACTGAAGCTTTCTTT; CDR3 protein: CASIERQGRNTEAFF
clone size: -; D gene: TRBD1; J gene: TRBJ2-1; V gene: TRBV7-6; CDR3 DNA: TGTGCCAGCAGCTCTCAGGGGGATGAGCAGTTCTTC; CDR3 protein: CASSSQGDEQFF
clone size: -; D gene: -; J gene: TRBJ2-2; V gene: TRBV19; CDR3 DNA: TGTGCCAGTAGCACAGGGACCGGGGAGCTGTTTTTT; CDR3 protein: CASSTGTGELFF
clone size: -; D gene: TRBD1; J gene: TRBJ1-1; V gene: TRBV2; CDR3 DNA: TGTGCCAGCAGTGGGGACAGGGACAGTAGGGTTGAAGCTTTCTTT; CDR3 protein: CASSGDRDSRVEAFF
clone size: -; D gene: -; J gene: TRBJ2-7; V gene: TRBV15; CDR3 DNA: TGTGCCACCAGCAGAGATCCGGGGATTTTGTACGAGCAGTACTTC; CDR3 protein: CATSRDPGILYEQYF
clone size: -; D gene: -; J gene: TRBJ2-3; V gene: TRBV29-1; CDR3 DNA: TGCAGCGTTAACCTAAACGGCGGAGGCACAGATACGCAGTATTTT; CDR3 protein: CSVNLNGGGTDTQYF
clone size: -; D gene: -; J gene: TRBJ2-3; V gene: TRBV11-3; CDR3 DNA: TGTGCCAGCAGACTTTCCGAGAGCACAGATACGCAGTATTTT; CDR3 protein: CASRLSESTDTQYF
clone size: -; D gene: -; J gene: TRBJ1-5; V gene: TRBV18; CDR3 DNA: TGTGCCAGCTCCCCCGGTGGGGGGGCGAGTCAGCCCCAGCATTTT; CDR3 protein: CASSPGGGASQPQHF
clone size: -; D gene: -; J gene: TRBJ2-3; V gene: TRBV5-1; CDR3 DNA: TGCGCCAGCAGCTTCGAGTGGGGGGGCCGAGGCACAGATACGCAGTATTTT; CDR3 protein: CASSFEWGGRGTDTQYF
clone size: -; D gene: TRBD1; J gene: TRBJ2-3; V gene: TRBV27; CDR3 DNA: TGTGCCAGCAGTGGACAGGGGTCGGCAGATACGCAGTATTTT; CDR3 protein: CASSGQGSADTQYF
clone size: -; D gene: -; J gene: TRBJ1-2; V gene: TRBV4-1; CDR3 DNA: TGCGCCAGCAGCCAAGTTTGGCCCCCAGGGGTGGCCTATGGCTACACCTTC; CDR3 protein: CASSQVWPPGVAYGYTF
clone size: once; D gene: TRBD2; J gene: TRBJ2-1; V gene: TRBV14; CDR3 DNA: TGTGCCAGCAGCGGTCAAGGACTAGCGGGGCCTTACAATGAGCAGTTCTTC; CDR3 protein: CASSGQGLAGPYNEQFF
clone size: -; D gene: -; J gene: TRBJ2-1; V gene: TRBV5-6; CDR3 DNA: TGTGCCAGCAGCTTGGCGGATGAGCAGTTCTTC; CDR3 protein: CASSLADEQFF
clone size: -; D gene: -; J gene: TRBJ1-6; V gene: TRBV5-4; CDR3 DNA: TGTGCCAGCAGAAAGGGGGGGCTCCCCTATAATTCACCCCTCCACTTT; CDR3 protein: CASRKGGLPYNSPLHF
clone size: -; D gene: TRBD2; J gene: TRBJ2-2; V gene: TRBV5-1; CDR3 DNA: TGCGCCAGCAGCTTCTTGACTACTAGCGGGGACACGGGGGAGCTGTTTTTT; CDR3 protein: CASSFLTTSGDTGELFF
clone size: -; D gene: -; J gene: TRBJ1-2; V gene: TRBV19; CDR3 DNA: TGTGCCAGTAGTAGGACCGGGAGAGAACCCTCGCATGGCTACACCTTC; CDR3 protein: CASSRTGREPSHGYTF
clone size: -; D gene: -; J gene: TRBJ2-5; V gene: TRBV18; CDR3 DNA: TGTGCCAGCTCACTCGGGGTCCGGGAGACCCAGTACTTC; CDR3 protein: CASSLGVRETQYF